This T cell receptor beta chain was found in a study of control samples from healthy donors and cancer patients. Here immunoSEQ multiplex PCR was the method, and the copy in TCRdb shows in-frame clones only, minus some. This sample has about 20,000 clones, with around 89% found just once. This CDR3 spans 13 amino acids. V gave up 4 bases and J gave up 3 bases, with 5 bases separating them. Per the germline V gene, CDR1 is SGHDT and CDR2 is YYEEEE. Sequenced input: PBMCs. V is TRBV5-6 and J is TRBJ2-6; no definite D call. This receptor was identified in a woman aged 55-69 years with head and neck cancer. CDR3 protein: CASSRFGANVLTF. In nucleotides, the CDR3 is TGTGCCAGCAGCCGATTTGGGGCCAACGTCCTGACTTTC.